This TCR beta chain was retrieved from a study of identifying expanded T cells in peripheral blood. TCRdb's copy holds only in-frame clones and misses some; the assay was immunoSEQ multiplex PCR. The table includes about 52,000 clones, around 82% detected once. This CDR3 comprises 14 residues. Germline CDR1 is WSHSY and CDR2 is SAAADI. V lost 4 bases, J lost 5 bases, and 14 bases lay in between. As for this clone: Its matching antigen is unknown.

Notes on the study in general: About 1.2 clones differed between technical replicates, versus 16.4 and 19 over time. Two-week clone count variance significantly increased as total template count grew.

Collection occurred without any documented infections or immune events in donors. The clonotype comes from a person aged 18 to 75 in good health. Sequenced: blood. V usage is TRBV10-2 and J usage is TRBJ1-2, with a tentative D call TRBD1 (6 bases). For the CDR3, the DNA is TGCGCCAGCAGTGTGTCGCGGCAGGGGTATGGCTACACCTTC. This gives the protein CASSVSRQGYGYTF.